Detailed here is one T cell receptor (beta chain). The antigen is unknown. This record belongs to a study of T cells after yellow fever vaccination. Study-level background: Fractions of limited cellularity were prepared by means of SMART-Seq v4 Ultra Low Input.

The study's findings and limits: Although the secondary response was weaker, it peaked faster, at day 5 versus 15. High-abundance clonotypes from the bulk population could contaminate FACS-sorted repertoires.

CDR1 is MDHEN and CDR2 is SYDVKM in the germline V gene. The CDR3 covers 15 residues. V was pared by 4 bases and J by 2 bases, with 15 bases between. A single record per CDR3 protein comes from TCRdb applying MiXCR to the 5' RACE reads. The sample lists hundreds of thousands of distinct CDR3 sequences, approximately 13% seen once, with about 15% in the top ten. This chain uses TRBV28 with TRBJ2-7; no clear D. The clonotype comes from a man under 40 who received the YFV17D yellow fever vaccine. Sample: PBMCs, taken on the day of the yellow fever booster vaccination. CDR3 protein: CASSSDGQFPYEQYF. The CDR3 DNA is TGTGCCAGCAGTTCCGACGGCCAGTTCCCCTACGAGCAGTACTTC.